These 6 T cell receptor beta chains originate from one sample sequenced in a study of breast tumors, draining lymph nodes, adjacent tissues. One entry per CDR3 protein, called by TCRdb with MiXCR from the multiplex PCR reads. The table records about 7,600 distinct CDR3 sequences, under 85% of them present only once. Input material: tumor-adjacent breast tissue. These receptors originate from a female donor with breast cancer. Some clones in this sample may be carry-over from other donors' samples.

The chain uses TRBV29-1 and TRBJ1-2; D possibly corresponds to TRBD1 (6 bases). Trimming took 4 bases from V and 4 from J, leaving 13 bases between them. The CDR3 extends over 13 amino acids. The germline V gene encodes CDR1 SQVTM and CDR2 ANQGSEA. The CDR3 sequence is CSVGEGDTYGYTF. In DNA, the CDR3 is TGCAGCGTTGGTGAGGGGGACACCTATGGCTACACCTTC.

The chain joins TRBV20-1 to TRBJ2-7; 9 bases line up with TRBD2. From germline, CDR1 is DFQATT and CDR2 SNEGSKA (reference sequence). Trimming removed 2 bases from V and 4 bases from J; junction bases left unmatched: 3. This CDR3 comprises 13 residues. CDR3 nucleotide sequence: TGCAGTGCTAGACGGAGCGGGAGGTACGAGCAGTACTTC. It codes for CSARRSGRYEQYF.

This chain joins TRBV29-1 and TRBJ2-7; 9 bases are a match to TRBD1. The CDR3 is 11 amino acids. The J segment lost 9 bases and the V segment lost 5 bases, leaving 5 bases of the junction unmatched. Germline loops: CDR1 SQVTM, CDR2 ANQGSEA. The CDR3 region is CSVKTGGLQYF. For the CDR3, the DNA is TGCAGCGTTAAGACAGGGGGATTGCAGTACTTC.

V gene TRBV24-1 combines with J gene TRBJ2-1; D possibly corresponds to TRBD2 (5 bases). Trimming took off 7 bases at V and 6 bases at J, with 18 bases between the two ends. In germline, CDR1 is KGHDR, CDR2 SFDVKD. The CDR3 runs to 15 residues. The CDR3 sequence: CATSEGGVAGNEQFF. CDR3 nucleotides: TGTGCCACCAGCGAAGGTGGGGTGGCGGGCAATGAGCAGTTCTTC.

In DNA, the CDR3 is TGCAGCGGCAGGAGGGGGCAAGAGACCCAGTACTTC. Protein: CSGRRGQETQYF. The chain has TRBV29-1 and TRBJ2-5; D assignment may be TRBD1 or TRBD2 (6 bases each). Deletions cut 7 bases from V and 2 bases from J, with 11 bases between. The CDR3 is made up of 12 amino acids. Germline CDR1 SQVTM, CDR2 ANQGSEA.

The chain carries TRBV4-3 and TRBJ2-7; D unclear. V shed 0 bases and J shed 0 bases, with 15 bases lying between them. CDR1 and CDR2 from the germline V gene are LGHNA and YSLEER. CDR3 length: 17 residues. DNA of the CDR3: TGCGCCAGCAGCCAAGATTACTCATGGAGAGTCTCCTACGAGCAGTACTTC. It yields the protein CASSQDYSWRVSYEQYF.